This T cell receptor beta chain came from a study of T cell responses to AZD1222 COVID-19 vaccine. Profiled with immunoSEQ multiplex PCR; TCRdb holds only in-frame clones, not every one. Of around 140,000 clones in the sample, approximately 91% are singletons; the top ten hold around 1.6%. Trimming took off 1 base at V and 0 bases at J, with 9 bases between the two ends. CDR1 and CDR2 from the germline V gene are LGHNA and YNFKEQ. The CDR3 contains 15 residues. The chain carries TRBV4-2 and TRBJ1-2; D not certain. This TCR came from an adult in good health. Sequences were derived from peripheral blood, sampled on day 0 of AZD1222 vaccination. The CDR3 sequence: CASSQARPTNYGYTF. The CDR3 coding sequence is TGTGCCAGCAGCCAAGCTAGGCCCACTAACTATGGCTACACCTTC.